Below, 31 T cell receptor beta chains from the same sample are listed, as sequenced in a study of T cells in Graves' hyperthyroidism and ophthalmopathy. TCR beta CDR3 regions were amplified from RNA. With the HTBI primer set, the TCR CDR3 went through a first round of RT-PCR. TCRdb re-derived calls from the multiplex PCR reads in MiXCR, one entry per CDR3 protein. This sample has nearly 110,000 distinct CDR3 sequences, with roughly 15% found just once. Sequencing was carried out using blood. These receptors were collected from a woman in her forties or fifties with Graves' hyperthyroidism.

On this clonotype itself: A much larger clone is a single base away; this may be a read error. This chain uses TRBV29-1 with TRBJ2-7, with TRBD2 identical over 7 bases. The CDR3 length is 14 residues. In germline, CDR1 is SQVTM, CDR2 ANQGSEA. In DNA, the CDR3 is TGCAGCGTTGAAGATCCGGGGGGACCATACGAGCAGCACTTC. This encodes CSVEDPGGPYEQHF.

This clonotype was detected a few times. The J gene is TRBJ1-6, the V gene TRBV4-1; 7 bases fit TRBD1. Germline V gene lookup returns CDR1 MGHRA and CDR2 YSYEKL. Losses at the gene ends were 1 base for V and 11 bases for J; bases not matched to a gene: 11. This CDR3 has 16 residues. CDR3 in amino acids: CASSQGAGGVRPPLHF. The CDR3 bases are TGCGCCAGCAGCCAAGGGGCAGGGGGAGTTAGGCCACCCCTCCACTTT.

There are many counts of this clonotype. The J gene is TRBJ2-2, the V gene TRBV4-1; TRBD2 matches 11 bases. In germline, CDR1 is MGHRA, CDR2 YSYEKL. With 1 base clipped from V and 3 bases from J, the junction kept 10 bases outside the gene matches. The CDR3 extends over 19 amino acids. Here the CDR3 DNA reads TGCGCCAGCAGCCAAGCCCGGGGGGGGACTAGCGGATACACCGGGGAGCTGTTTTTT. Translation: CASSQARGGTSGYTGELFF.

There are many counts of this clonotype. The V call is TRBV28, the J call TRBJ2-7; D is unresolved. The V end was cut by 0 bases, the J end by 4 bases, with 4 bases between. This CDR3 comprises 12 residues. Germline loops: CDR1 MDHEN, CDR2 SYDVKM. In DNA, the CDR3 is TGTGCCAGCAGTTTATGGGGGTACGAGCAGTACTTC. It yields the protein CASSLWGYEQYF.

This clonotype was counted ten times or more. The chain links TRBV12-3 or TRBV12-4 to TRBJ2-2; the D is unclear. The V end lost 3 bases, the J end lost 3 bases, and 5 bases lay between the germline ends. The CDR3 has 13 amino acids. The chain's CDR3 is CASSFSDTGELFF. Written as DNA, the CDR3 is TGTGCCAGCAGTTTCAGCGACACCGGGGAGCTGTTTTTT.

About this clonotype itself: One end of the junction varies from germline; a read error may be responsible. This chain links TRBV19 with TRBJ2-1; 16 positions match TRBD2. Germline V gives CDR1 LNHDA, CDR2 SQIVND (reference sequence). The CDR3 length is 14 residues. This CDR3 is CASGTSGREGERFF. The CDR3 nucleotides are TGTGCCAGCGGGACTAGCGGGAGGGAAGGTGAGCGGTTCTTC.

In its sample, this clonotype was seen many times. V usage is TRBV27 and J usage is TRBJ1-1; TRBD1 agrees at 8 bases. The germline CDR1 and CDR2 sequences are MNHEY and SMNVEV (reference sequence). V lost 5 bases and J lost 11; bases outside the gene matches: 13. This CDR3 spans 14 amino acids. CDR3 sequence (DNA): TGTGCCAGCAGTCGCCAGGGGGCGGTCGGAGGTGCTTTCTTT. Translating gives CASSRQGAVGGAFF.

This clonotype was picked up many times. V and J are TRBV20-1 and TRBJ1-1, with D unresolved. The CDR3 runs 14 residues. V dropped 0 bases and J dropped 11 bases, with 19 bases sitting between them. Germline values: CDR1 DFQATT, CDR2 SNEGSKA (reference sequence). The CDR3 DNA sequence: TGCAGTGCTAGAGACGACCTGAAGAAACGCTTGGCTTTCTTT. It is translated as CSARDDLKKRLAFF.

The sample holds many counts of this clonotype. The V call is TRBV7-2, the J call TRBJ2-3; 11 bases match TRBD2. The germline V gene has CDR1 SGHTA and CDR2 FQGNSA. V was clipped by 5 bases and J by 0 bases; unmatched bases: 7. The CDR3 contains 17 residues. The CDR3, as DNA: TGTGCCAGCAGCCACTTGACTAGCGGGACTAGCACAGATACGCAGTATTTT. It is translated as CASSHLTSGTSTDTQYF.

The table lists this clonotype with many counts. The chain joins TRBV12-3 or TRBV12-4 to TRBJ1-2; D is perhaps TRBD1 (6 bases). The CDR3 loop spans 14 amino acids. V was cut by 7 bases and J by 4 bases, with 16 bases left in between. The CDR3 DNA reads TGTGCCAGCACCCGATTCCAGGGGAGCTATGGCTACACCTTC. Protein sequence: CASTRFQGSYGYTF.

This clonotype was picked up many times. CDR3 sequence: CASSSPEGGTQETQYF. The CDR3 region has the DNA TGTGCCAGCAGTTCTCCTGAGGGAGGCACCCAAGAGACCCAGTACTTC. The V gene is TRBV28, the J gene TRBJ2-5; tentatively, D is TRBD2 (6 bases). V was cut by 4 bases and J by 1 base, with 16 bases left in between. In germline, CDR1 is MDHEN, CDR2 SYDVKM. The CDR3 has 16 residues.

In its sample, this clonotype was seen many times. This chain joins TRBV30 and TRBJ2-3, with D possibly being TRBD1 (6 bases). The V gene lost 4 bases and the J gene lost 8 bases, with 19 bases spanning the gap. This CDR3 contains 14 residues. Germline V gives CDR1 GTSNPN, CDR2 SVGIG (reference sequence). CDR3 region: CAWNSGTLGGTQYF. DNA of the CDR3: TGTGCCTGGAACTCCGGGACACTTGGAGGTACGCAGTATTTT.

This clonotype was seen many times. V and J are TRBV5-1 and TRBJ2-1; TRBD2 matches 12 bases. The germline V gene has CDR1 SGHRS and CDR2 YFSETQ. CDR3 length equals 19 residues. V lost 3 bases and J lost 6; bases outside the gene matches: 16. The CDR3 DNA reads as TGCGCCAGCAGCTCACTGGGACTAGCGGGCACCCCGGTGAGCAATGAGCAGTTCTTC. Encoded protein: CASSSLGLAGTPVSNEQFF.

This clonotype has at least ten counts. CDR3 amino acids: CASRRPGQVSNEQFF. CDR3 DNA: TGTGCCAGCCGTAGACCGGGACAGGTGTCCAATGAGCAGTTCTTC. J is TRBJ2-1 and V is TRBV2, with 8 bases lining up with TRBD1. Trimming cost V 8 bases and J 6 bases; bases outside gene matches: 12. Germline values: CDR1 SNHLY, CDR2 FYNNEI. The CDR3 is made up of 15 amino acids.

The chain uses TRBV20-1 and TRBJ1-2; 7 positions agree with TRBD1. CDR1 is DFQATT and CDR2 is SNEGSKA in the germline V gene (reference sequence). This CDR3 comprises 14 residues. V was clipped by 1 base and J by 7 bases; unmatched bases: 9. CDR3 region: CSARVGGQKGGYTF. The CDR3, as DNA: TGCAGTGCTAGAGTGGGGGGACAGAAGGGTGGCTACACCTTC.

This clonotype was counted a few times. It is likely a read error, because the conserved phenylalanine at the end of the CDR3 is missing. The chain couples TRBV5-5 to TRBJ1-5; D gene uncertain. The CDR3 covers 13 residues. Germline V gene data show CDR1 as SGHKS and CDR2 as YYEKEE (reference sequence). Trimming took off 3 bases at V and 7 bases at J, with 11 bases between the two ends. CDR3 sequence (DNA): TGTGCCAGCAGCTCCCACGGAGAACAGCCCCAGCATCTT. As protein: CASSSHGEQPQHL.

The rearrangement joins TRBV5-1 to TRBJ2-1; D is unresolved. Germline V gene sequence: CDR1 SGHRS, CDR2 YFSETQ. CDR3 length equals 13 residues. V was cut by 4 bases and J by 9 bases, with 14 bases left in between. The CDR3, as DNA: TGCGCCAGCAGCGCGGCTAGGACGACTGAGCAGTTCTTC. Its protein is CASSAARTTEQFF.

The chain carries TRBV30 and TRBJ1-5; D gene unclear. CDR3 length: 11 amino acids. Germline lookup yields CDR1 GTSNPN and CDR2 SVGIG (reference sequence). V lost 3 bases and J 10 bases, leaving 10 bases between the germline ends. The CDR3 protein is CAWRGRDPQHF. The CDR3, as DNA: TGTGCCTGGAGAGGGCGCGATCCCCAGCATTTT.

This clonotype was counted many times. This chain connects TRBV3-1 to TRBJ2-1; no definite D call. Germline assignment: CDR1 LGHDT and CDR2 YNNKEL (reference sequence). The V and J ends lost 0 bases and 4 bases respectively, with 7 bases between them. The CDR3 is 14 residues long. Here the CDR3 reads CASSQDVLYNEQFF. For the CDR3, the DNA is TGTGCCAGCAGCCAAGACGTCCTTTACAATGAGCAGTTCTTC.

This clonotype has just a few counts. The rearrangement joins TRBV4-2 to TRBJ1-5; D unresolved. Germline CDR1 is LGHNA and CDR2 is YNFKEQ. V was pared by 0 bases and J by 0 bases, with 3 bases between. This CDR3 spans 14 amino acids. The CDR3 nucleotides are TGTGCCAGCAGCCAAGAACTTAGCAATCAGCCCCAGCATTTT. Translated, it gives CASSQELSNQPQHF.

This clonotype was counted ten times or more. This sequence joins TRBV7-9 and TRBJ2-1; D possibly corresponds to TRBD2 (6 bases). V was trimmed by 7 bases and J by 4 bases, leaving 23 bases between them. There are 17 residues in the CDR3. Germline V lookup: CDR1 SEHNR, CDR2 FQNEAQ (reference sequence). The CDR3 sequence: CASTGLRGLAFYNEQFF. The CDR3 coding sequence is TGTGCCAGCACCGGGCTCCGCGGGCTAGCGTTTTACAATGAGCAGTTCTTC.

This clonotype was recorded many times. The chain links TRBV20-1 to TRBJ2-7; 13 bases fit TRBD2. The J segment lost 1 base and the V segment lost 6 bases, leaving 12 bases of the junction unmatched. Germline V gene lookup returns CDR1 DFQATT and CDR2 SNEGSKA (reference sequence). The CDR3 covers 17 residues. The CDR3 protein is CSADPIAGLAGSYEQYF. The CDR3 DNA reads TGCAGTGCCGACCCAATCGCGGGACTAGCGGGATCCTACGAGCAGTACTTC.

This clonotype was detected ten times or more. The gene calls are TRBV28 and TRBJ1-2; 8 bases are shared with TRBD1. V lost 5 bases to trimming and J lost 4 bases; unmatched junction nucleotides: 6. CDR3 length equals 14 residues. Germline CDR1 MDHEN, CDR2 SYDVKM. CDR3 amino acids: CASSGTGGGYGYTF. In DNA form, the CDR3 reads TGTGCCAGCAGTGGCACAGGGGGTGGCTATGGCTACACCTTC.

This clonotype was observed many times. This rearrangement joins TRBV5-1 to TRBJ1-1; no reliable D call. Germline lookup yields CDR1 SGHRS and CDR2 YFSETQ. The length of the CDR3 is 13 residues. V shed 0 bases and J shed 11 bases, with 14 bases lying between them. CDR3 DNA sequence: TGCGCCAGCAGCTTGGGATCCAGGTTCGGGGCTTTCTTT. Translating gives CASSLGSRFGAFF.

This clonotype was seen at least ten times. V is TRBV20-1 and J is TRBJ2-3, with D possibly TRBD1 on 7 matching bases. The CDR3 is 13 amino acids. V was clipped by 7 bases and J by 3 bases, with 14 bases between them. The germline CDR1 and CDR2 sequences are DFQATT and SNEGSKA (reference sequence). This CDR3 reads CSVRGTETDTQYF. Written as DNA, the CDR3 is TGCAGTGTCAGGGGGACTGAAACAGATACGCAGTATTTT.

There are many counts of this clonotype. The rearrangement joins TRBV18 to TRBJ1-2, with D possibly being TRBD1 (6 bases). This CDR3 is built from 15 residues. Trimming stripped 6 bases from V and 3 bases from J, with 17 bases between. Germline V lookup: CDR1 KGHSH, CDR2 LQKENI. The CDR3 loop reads CASSSQQGVHYGYTF. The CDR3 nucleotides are TGTGCCAGCTCGTCCCAACAGGGCGTTCACTATGGCTACACCTTC.

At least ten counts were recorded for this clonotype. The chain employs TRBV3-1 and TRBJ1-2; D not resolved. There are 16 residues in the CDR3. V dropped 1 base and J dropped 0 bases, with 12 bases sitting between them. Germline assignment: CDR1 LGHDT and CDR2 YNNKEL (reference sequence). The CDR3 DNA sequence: TGTGCCAGCAGCCAAGTTGCAGGCCTAGCTAACTATGGCTACACCTTC. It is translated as CASSQVAGLANYGYTF.

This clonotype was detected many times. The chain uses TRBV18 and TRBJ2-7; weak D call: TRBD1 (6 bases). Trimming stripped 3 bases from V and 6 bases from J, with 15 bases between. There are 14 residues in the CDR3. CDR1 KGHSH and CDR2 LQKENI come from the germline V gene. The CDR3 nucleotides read TGTGCCAGCTCACCTCCTACAGGGTTGGGCGAGCAGTACGTC. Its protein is CASSPPTGLGEQYV.

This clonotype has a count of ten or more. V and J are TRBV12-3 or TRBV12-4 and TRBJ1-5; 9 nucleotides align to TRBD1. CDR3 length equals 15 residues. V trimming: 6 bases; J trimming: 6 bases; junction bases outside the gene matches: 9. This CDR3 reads CASSAGTGNFQPQHF. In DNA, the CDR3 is TGTGCCAGCAGCGCCGGGACAGGGAATTTTCAGCCCCAGCATTTT.

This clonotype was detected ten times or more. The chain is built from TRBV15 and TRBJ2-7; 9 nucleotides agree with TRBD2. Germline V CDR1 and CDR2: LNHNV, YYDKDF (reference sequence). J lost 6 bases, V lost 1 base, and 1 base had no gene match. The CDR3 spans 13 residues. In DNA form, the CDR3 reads TGTGCCACCAGCAGAGGCGGGAGGGGCGAGCAGTACGTC. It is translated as CATSRGGRGEQYV.

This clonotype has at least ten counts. The CDR3 coding sequence is TGTGCCAGCAGTCCTACAGGGGGCCACGAGACCCAGTACTTC. Translation: CASSPTGGHETQYF. V usage is TRBV2 and J usage is TRBJ2-5; 9 bases match TRBD1. CDR1 is SNHLY, CDR2 FYNNEI, per germline. The CDR3 loop spans 14 amino acids. Trimming at V came to 5 bases and at J to 5 bases, leaving 6 bases not matched to a gene.